This is a list of T cell receptor beta chains from one sample in a study of blood T cell repertoires in COVID-19. Profiled with immunoSEQ multiplex PCR; TCRdb holds only in-frame clones, not every one. Of under 350,000 clones in the sample, around 88% were seen once. Input material: peripheral blood. The receptor set was obtained from a middle-aged man with acute or convalescent COVID-19. Both conserved end residues are part of each CDR3. The order of the fields is D gene, J gene, clone size, V gene, CDR3 DNA, CDR3 protein. The D gene is left open where the match is weak. Only some rows state a clone size, as once, few, many or a class for expanded clones.

. TRBJ1-5 . TRBV7-2 TGTGCCAGCAGCTTGGGGCACAATCAGCCCCAGCATTTT CASSLGHNQPQHF
. TRBJ1-2 . TRBV6-5 TGTGCCAGCATGACAGAGCTCTCCACTAACTATGGCTACACCTTC CASMTELSTNYGYTF
. TRBJ1-3 few TRBV19 TGTGCCAGTAGTATGGCCCTCCCCGGGACACGAGGAAACACCATATATTTT CASSMALPGTRGNTIYF
TRBD1 TRBJ1-6 . TRBV27 TGTGCCAGCAGTCCCTACTTACCGGACAGGTCAGACCTCCACTTT CASSPYLPDRSDLHF
. TRBJ2-2 . TRBV5-1 TGCGCCAGCAGCTTGATGACAGCCAACACCGGGGAGCTGTTTTTT CASSLMTANTGELFF
TRBD1 TRBJ2-7 once TRBV15 TGTGCCACCAGCCCAAGGCTGGGGACAGGGGTTCACGAGCAGTACTTC CATSPRLGTGVHEQYF
. TRBJ2-1 . TRBV27 TGTGCCAGCTGGAGGCGAGCTTACAATGAGCAGTTCTTC CASWRRAYNEQFF
. TRBJ1-1 . TRBV7-6 TGTGCCAGCAGCTTAGACCCCCACGGCACTGAAGCTTTCTTT CASSLDPHGTEAFF
. TRBJ1-2 . TRBV21-1 TGTGCCAGCAGCAAAGAAGAGATTGAAACTAACTATGGCTACACCTTC CASSKEEIETNYGYTF
. TRBJ1-5 . TRBV20-1 TGCAGTGCTAGTATTGGGGGGGGCGATCAGCCCCAGCATTTT CSASIGGGDQPQHF